The TCR beta chain described here comes from a study of T cell repertoires in cytomegalovirus infection (dated by TCRdb to about 2019). For the study in its entirety: Alongside well-studied HLA-B-restricted epitopes, the peptide stimulations were aimed at recently identified HLA-C-restricted CMV epitopes, whose presentation resists viral immunomodulation. Donor HLA type was relevant to the analysis, because carriage of CMV infection together with the matching HLA type was indicated by public TCR beta signatures.

This clonotype was seen a few times. Its target antigen remains unknown. No base-level quality is on record; no much larger clone is a single base apart. TCRdb lists the instrument as Illumina HiSeq 1500. TCRdb reprocessed the public reads (quality trimming at Q25 with fastp, clone calling with MiXCR) and kept in-frame beta chains. Each record represents a unique CDR3 protein, reported with the most common genes and DNA among its rows. The sample table lists some 900,000 distinct CDR3 sequences, around a third of them with a count of one. The ten largest clones represent around 12% of the sample. From cysteine to phenylalanine, the CDR3 is 12 amino acids long. The only DNA kept is the CDR3, 36 bases in frame from the first base. V is cut by 8 bases and J by 7 bases, and the space between the germline ends is 11 bases. The germline V gene sets CDR1 to SGHVS and CDR2 to FNYEAQ. General study outcomes and caveats: In the ex vivo response, HLA-C-restricted CMV-specific TCR beta clonotypes were dominant, and in two of eight donors the single most frequent clonotype came from this HLA-C-restricted group. Carriers of CMV infection plus the relevant HLA type were discriminated by the cumulative frequency of public TCR beta family members in the study cohort and in an independent 352-donor cohort.

The treatment or condition label, as the study defines it: in vitro stimulation with specific CMV peptide epitopes to enrich CMV-specific T cells. The TCR comes from a human donor in good health (CMV status not recorded). Some clones in this sample may be carry-over from other donors' samples. Sequencing was performed on cultured CD8+ T cells from PBMCs, taken from culture after CMV antigen stimulation. The rearrangement joined TRBV7-6 to TRBJ2-2, with no reliable assignment of the D segment. The CDR3 region reads CASPLAFGELFF. The DNA sequence reads TGTGCCAGCCCCCTGGCGTTCGGGGAGCTGTTTTTT. With the portions outside the CDR3 filled from the reference TRBV7-6 and TRBJ2-2 genes, the complete variable region becomes GAGVSQSPRYKVTKRGQDVALRCDPISGHVSLYWYRQALGQGPEFLTYFNYEAQQDKSGLPNDRFSAERPEGSISTLTIQRTEQRDSAMYRCASPLAFGELFFGEGSRLTVL.